This T cell receptor (beta chain) was recorded in a study of blood T cell repertoires in COVID-19. The CDR3 is 16 amino acids. Germline loops: CDR1 KGHSH, CDR2 LQKENI. The ends lost 4 bases at V and 2 bases at J; junction bases unmatched: 4. TCRdb keeps only in-frame clones here, not all; method: immunoSEQ multiplex PCR. The table records some 390,000 clones, about nine tenths of them present only once. What the recovered Cohort 3 donors had was two negative PCRs, clearance, or symptom resolution. The V gene is TRBV18, the J gene TRBJ2-1; 11 positions agree with TRBD2. The sample taken for sequencing was PBMCs or T cells enriched from blood (not recorded which). The receptor's source is a woman younger than 45 who had recovered from COVID-19. The CDR3 reads CASSRELAGAYNEQFF. CDR3 DNA: TGTGCCAGCTCACGTGAACTAGCGGGAGCCTACAATGAGCAGTTCTTC.